This T cell receptor (beta chain) was sequenced in a study of molecular identifiers for immune sequencing clone quantification (dated by TCRdb to between 2018 and 2020). For the study in its entirety: For a replicate experiment, RNA from 20,000 or 100,000 naive CD8 T cells was divided into five aliquots, and four of the five aliquots were sequenced. This methods study used CD8 T cells to benchmark TCR RNA copy counting and molecular-identifier clustering-based TCR repertoire sequencing (MIDCIRS).

The library relied on PCR. The sequencer listed for this sample is NextSeq 500. Bulk TCR libraries were generated as previously described, with the TCR primers listed in Table S5 used. The Qiagen AllPrep DNA/RNA kit was used to purify total RNA. Before analysis, reads from multiple sequencing runs of one library were combined. Turning to the authors' computational methods: Only reads with exact TCR constant sequence were kept, trimmed to 150 nt, and grouped by their 12-nt molecular barcodes. Reads in each barcode group were sub-clustered using a 15% Levenshtein threshold, and a quality-weighted consensus sequence was built for each RNA molecule. Non-functional sequences were removed, as were lower-count sequences one edit away from another. Barcode sub-clusters with fewer than 20% of the maximum read count were removed, based on fitting two negative binomial distributions. TCRdb itself trimmed the public reads at Q25 with fastp, ran MiXCR and retained productive beta chains. All rows with the same CDR3 protein become a single entry with the most common DNA and genes. TCRdb, not the authors, supplied the V and J calls. The sample table holds about half a million distinct CDR3 sequences, of which about 25% were seen once. Approximately 0.8% of the sample lies in the top ten.

This clonotype was counted at least ten times. The clone's antigen remains unknown. There are no base qualities to consult, and no much larger clone falls within one base. Findings and caveats that apply to the study as a whole: Spiked-in Jurkat TCR RNA (about 10 copies' worth), which is not part of the donor repertoire, was contained in the naive libraries. Highly expanded clone sizes could be underestimated if identical TCR molecules share a barcode. Modeling estimated about 3.3 recovered TCR RNA copies per cell, compared with about 10 by digital PCR, which implies approximately 30% capture efficiency. Without barcode sub-clustering, chimeric consensus sequences inflated TCR diversity; chimeras reached as high as 47%. In CMV-specific effector cells, over 99% of molecules were held by clones above 20 RNA copies, whereas under 1% of molecules were held by such clones in naive cells. Spiked-in Jurkat TCR RNA equivalent to a single cell was reported to be detectable even among 850,000 to 1,000,000 naive CD8 T cells.

Compared with germline, V lacks 4 bases and J lacks 5 bases; bases without a gene match: 11. The CDR3 spans 15 residues, from the cysteine through the phenylalanine. Just CDR3 DNA is preserved here, 45 bases in frame from base 1. The germline V gene yields SQVTM for CDR1 and ANQGSEA for CDR2. Libraries of naive CD8 T cells were built from around 20,000 to 1,000,000 sorted cells, with 10%, 30% or 50% of the purified RNA used. Naive CD8 T cells were FACS-sorted as CD8+CD4-CCR7+CD45RA+ on a BD FACSAria II into RLT Plus buffer. To test detection sensitivity, Jurkat RNA equal to around nine TCR copies was added to samples of about 18,000-1,100,000 naive CD8 T cells. CD8 T cells were enriched using RosetteSep CD8+ T Cell Enrichment Cocktail and Ficoll-Paque, and the enriched cells then underwent ACK red cell lysis.

The sample taken for sequencing was naive CD8+ T cells from blood, with Jurkat cell RNA spiked in. The sample's cell subset or site label is to be understood as: FACS-sorted CD8+CD4-CCR7+CD45RA+ naive T cells. The chain uses TRBV29-1 and TRBJ2-5; TRBD2 lines up with 9 middle nucleotides. The receptor comes from a human donor in good health. Some libraries in this study had Jurkat cell RNA spiked in. The CDR3 protein sequence reads: CSVASGGGAVETQYF. The nucleotide sequence reads TGCAGCGTTGCCTCCGGCGGGGGGGCGGTTGAGACCCAGTACTTC.